These T cell receptor beta chains were read from a single sample in a study of CD8 T cells in ankylosing spondylitis. TCRdb itself ran the 5' RACE reads through MiXCR, one entry per CDR3 protein. This sample has about 240,000 distinct CDR3 sequences, with roughly 8.6% found just once. Sequencing was carried out using blood, either unsorted or a sorted T cell fraction (not recorded which). These receptors were collected from a male donor with ankylosing spondylitis or in good health (not recorded which). Both conserved end residues are part of each CDR3. Where a row states a size, it is once, few, many or the class of an expanded clone; other rows omit it.

CASSSRQGTGGNTIYF TRBV7-2 few
CASSWEGFSSYNEQFF TRBV5-6 many
CAISSGTGNYGYTF TRBV10-3 many
CASSLELVGVNTEAFF TRBV7-2 many
CASSAGTKGNQPQHF TRBV6-1 many
CASSLGPYKDGYTF TRBV5-6 many
CASSRFRGGNQPQHF TRBV4-2 .
CASSSTSGRDEQYF TRBV18 many
CSASGPGTGELFF TRBV20-1 many
CASSGGTGPQPQHF TRBV9 many
CASTQGGEAFF TRBV6-6 .
CSADGGGYNEQFF TRBV29-1 many
CASSDSETSGVNEQFF TRBV6-4 many
CAWSRPDEQYF TRBV30 many
CASSLDPSGRAGEQFF TRBV5-1 few
CASRRDRTAYNEQFF TRBV12-3/TRBV12-4 many
CASSFGPPYEQYF TRBV19 many
CASSLPGAPGSGANVLTF TRBV5-6 few
CATSREVAGAAEQYF TRBV15 many
CASSRRIGLAATDTQYF TRBV6-1 many
CSAGSNRVNQPQHF TRBV20-1 many
CATSRAFSLGSETQYF TRBV15 many
CASSVQVRAVKYGYTF TRBV6-1 many
CASSWGSQETQYF TRBV5-1 many
CASSYPGLADEQFF TRBV6-2/TRBV6-3 many
CATSRAYDEQFF TRBV15 many
CASSLVGTSGNNEQFF TRBV7-9 many
CATQYGGSYNEQFF TRBV19 .
CASSPGAREASSTDTQYF TRBV4-2 .
CASSLQGTFATDTQYF TRBV5-1 many
CASSLYADRDTGELFF TRBV12-3/TRBV12-4 many